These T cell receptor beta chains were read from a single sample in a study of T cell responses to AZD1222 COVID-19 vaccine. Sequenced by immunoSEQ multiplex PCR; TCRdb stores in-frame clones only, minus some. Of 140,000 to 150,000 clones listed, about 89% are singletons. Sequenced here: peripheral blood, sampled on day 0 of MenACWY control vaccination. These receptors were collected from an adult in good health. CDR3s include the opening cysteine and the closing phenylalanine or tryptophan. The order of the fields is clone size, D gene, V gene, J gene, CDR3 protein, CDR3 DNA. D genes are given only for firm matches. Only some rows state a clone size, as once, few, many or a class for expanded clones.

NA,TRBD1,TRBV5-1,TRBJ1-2,CASDAGQGTSGYTF,TGCGCCAGCGATGCGGGACAGGGAACGTCTGGCTACACCTTC
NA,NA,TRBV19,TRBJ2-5,CASKVSRLHETQYF,TGTGCCAGTAAGGTTAGCCGACTCCATGAGACCCAGTACTTC
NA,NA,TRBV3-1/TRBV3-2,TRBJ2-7,CASSQGLHTYEQYF,TGTGCCAGCAGCCAAGGGTTACATACCTACGAGCAGTACTTC
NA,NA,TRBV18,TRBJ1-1,CASSHGGNTEAFF,TGTGCCAGCTCACATGGAGGGAACACTGAAGCTTTCTTT
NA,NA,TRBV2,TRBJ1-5,CASSPRFQGHQPQHF,TGTGCCAGCAGTCCCCGATTTCAGGGACATCAGCCCCAGCATTTT
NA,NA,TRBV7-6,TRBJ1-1,CASSLSGLNTEAFF,TGTGCCAGCAGCTTGTCCGGGTTGAACACTGAAGCTTTCTTT
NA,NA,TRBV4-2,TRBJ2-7,CASSQGQEDYEQYF,TGTGCCAGCAGCCAAGGCCAGGAGGACTACGAGCAGTACTTC
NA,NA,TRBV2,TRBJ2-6,CASSVDSSGANVLTF,TGTGCCAGCAGTGTCGACAGCTCTGGGGCCAACGTCCTGACTTTC
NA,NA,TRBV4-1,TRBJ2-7,CASSQDLGGTWSEQYF,TGCGCCAGCAGCCAAGACCTCGGGGGTACATGGTCCGAGCAGTACTTC
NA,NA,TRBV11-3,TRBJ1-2,CASSLDDRGLGYTF,TGTGCCAGCAGCTTAGATGATAGGGGCCTTGGCTACACCTTC
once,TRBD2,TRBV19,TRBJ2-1,CASSIGLGGSSYNEQFF,TGTGCCAGTAGTATAGGGCTCGGGGGGAGCTCCTACAATGAGCAGTTCTTC
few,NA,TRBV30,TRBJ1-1,CAWSVQATSKNTEAFF,TGTGCCTGGAGTGTACAGGCTACTTCGAAGAACACTGAAGCTTTCTTT
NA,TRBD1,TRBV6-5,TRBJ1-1,CASSGQGTNTEAFF,TGTGCCAGCTCGGGACAGGGCACTAACACTGAAGCTTTCTTT
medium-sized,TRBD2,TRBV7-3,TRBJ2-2,CASSPLGLASGELFF,TGTGCCAGCAGCCCCTTGGGACTAGCTTCCGGGGAGCTGTTTTTT
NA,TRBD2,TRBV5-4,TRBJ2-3,CASSLAGLGGGYTDTQYF,TGTGCCAGCAGCTTGGCAGGACTAGGCGGAGGCTATACAGATACGCAGTATTTT
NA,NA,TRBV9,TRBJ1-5,CASSVEGGGQPQHF,TGTGCCAGCAGCGTAGAGGGGGGAGGTCAGCCCCAGCATTTT
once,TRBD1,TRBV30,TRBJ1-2,CAWTRTGSEGYTF,TGTGCCTGGACACGGACAGGTTCTGAGGGCTACACCTTC
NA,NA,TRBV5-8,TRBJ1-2,CASSLMGYGYTF,TGTGCCAGCAGCTTGATGGGTTATGGCTACACCTTC
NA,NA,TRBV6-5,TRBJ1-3,CASSYSSGWGNTIYF,TGTGCCAGCAGTTACTCGTCGGGATGGGGAAACACCATATATTTT
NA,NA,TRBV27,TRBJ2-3,CASSSLIPIADTQYF,TGTGCCAGCAGTTCCTTAATACCTATCGCAGATACGCAGTATTTT
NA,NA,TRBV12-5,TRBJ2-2,CASGLVFRGRTGELFF,TGTGCTAGTGGTTTGGTATTCAGGGGTCGGACCGGGGAGCTGTTTTTT
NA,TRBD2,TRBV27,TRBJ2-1,CASSFSGLAGSYEQFF,TGTGCCAGCAGTTTCTCCGGACTAGCGGGGTCGTATGAGCAGTTCTTC
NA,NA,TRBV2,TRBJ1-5,CASTGLGPGNQPQHF,TGTGCCAGCACTGGCCTGGGTCCGGGCAATCAGCCCCAGCATTTT